These 20 T cell receptor beta chains originate from one sample sequenced in a study of Ad26.COV2.S vaccination and SARS-CoV-2 variants. TCRdb's table, derived via immunoSEQ multiplex PCR, lists solely in-frame clones and lacks some. The data contain over 250,000 clones, around 87% of them singletons. Treatment indicated: 19 received Ad26.COV2.S at low or high dose, single or two shots; 5 received placebo; per-sample allocation not given. Sample collection was performed on day 63 after the first vaccine or placebo injection. Sequenced here: peripheral blood, sampled in a trial of Ad26.COV2.S vaccine versus placebo. Receptors were obtained from a person between 18 and 59 years old who received the Ad26.COV2.S COVID-19 vaccine or a placebo.

The sample holds a few counts of this clone. V and J are TRBV27 and TRBJ2-1; TRBD2 matches 12 bases. Germline CDR1 and CDR2: MNHEY and SMNVEV (reference sequence). J was trimmed by 7 bases and V by 5 bases; bases with no gene match: 12. CDR3 length: 17 residues. The CDR3 region is CASSRQTWTSGKNEQFF. CDR3 nucleotide sequence: TGTGCCAGCAGTCGTCAAACCTGGACTAGCGGGAAGAATGAGCAGTTCTTC.

The chain has TRBV4-2 and TRBJ1-2; the D is unclear. This CDR3 contains 14 residues. CDR1 and CDR2 (germline): LGHNA, YNFKEQ. V was shortened by 1 base and J by 8 bases, with 14 bases between the two germline ends. The CDR3 reads CASSQGNSLGGYTF. The CDR3 nucleotides read TGTGCCAGCAGCCAAGGGAACAGTCTGGGGGGCTACACCTTC.

CDR3 in amino acids: CASTSHSGANVLTF. The CDR3 coding sequence is TGTGCCAGTACCTCCCACTCTGGGGCCAACGTCCTGACTTTC. The chain is built from TRBV19 and TRBJ2-6; D remains ambiguous. CDR3 size: 14 residues. Looked up from germline, CDR1 is LNHDA and CDR2 is SQIVND (reference sequence). V lost 7 bases and J 0 bases, leaving 7 bases between the germline ends.

This chain links TRBV28 with TRBJ2-2; 9 bases map to TRBD1. With 5 bases clipped from V and 2 bases from J, the junction kept 6 bases outside the gene matches. Germline-derived CDR1 and CDR2 are MDHEN and SYDVKM. This CDR3 is 16 amino acids long. This chain's CDR3 is CASSPNRGRNTGELFF. CDR3 in DNA: TGTGCCAGCAGTCCCAACAGGGGGCGAAACACCGGGGAGCTGTTTTTT.

CDR3 region: CASSSGPPSSYF. CDR3 DNA sequence: TGTGCCAGCAGTTCAGGACCTCCTAGCTCGTATTTT. V usage is TRBV6-6 and J usage is TRBJ2-3; possible D gene TRBD2, 5 bases. V lost 4 bases, J lost 14 bases, and 16 bases lay in between. Germline V gives CDR1 MNHNY, CDR2 SVGAGI (reference sequence). The CDR3 spans 12 residues.

The rearrangement links TRBV12-5 to TRBJ2-1; TRBD2 aligns across 12 bases. The CDR3 runs 16 residues. Looked up from germline, CDR1 is LGHNT and CDR2 is FRNRAP. After removal of 1 base from V and 8 bases from J, the junction contained 6 bases not matched to a gene. The CDR3 loop reads CASGLGTSGGLDEQFF. DNA of the CDR3: TGTGCTAGTGGTTTGGGCACTAGCGGGGGGCTGGATGAGCAGTTCTTC.

The chain links TRBV7-2 to TRBJ2-5; D assignment may be TRBD1 or TRBD2 (5 bases each). There are 16 residues in the CDR3. Germline V gene data show CDR1 as SGHTA and CDR2 as FQGNSA. V was trimmed by 6 bases and J by 5 bases, leaving 22 bases between them. CDR3: CASRASGTQSRETQYF. In DNA form, the CDR3 reads TGTGCCAGCAGGGCCTCCGGGACCCAATCGAGGGAGACCCAGTACTTC.

Only a few counts were recorded for this clone. The chain couples TRBV27 to TRBJ2-7; 9 bases line up with TRBD1. There are 15 residues in the CDR3. Germline V CDR1 and CDR2: MNHEY, SMNVEV (reference sequence). V was clipped by 5 bases and J by 2 bases; unmatched bases: 7. CDR3 coding DNA: TGTGCCAGCAGTCCACAGGGGGCCATCCCCTACGAGCAGTACTTC. Translated: CASSPQGAIPYEQYF.

CDR3: CASSLETGTDTQYF. The CDR3 DNA sequence: TGTGCCAGCAGCTTAGAGACAGGCACAGATACGCAGTATTTT. The chain joins TRBV7-2 to TRBJ2-3, with a possible D match to TRBD1 (5 bases). CDR3 length: 14 residues. V was clipped by 1 base and J by 1 base, with 6 bases between them. Germline V gives CDR1 SGHTA, CDR2 FQGNSA.

V is TRBV6-2 or TRBV6-3 and J is TRBJ1-4; weak D call: TRBD1 (5 bases). In germline, CDR1 is MNHEY, CDR2 SVGEGT. The CDR3 loop spans 14 amino acids. The germline V and J ends were trimmed by 5 bases and 7 bases, with 14 bases remaining between them. The CDR3 sequence: CASSRDPRIEKLFF. The CDR3 bases are TGTGCCAGCAGTAGGGACCCGAGGATTGAAAAACTGTTTTTT.

This chain links TRBV27 with TRBJ2-7; D is uncertain. Germline CDR1 reads MNHEY; CDR2 reads SMNVEV (reference sequence). Trimming took off 6 bases at V and 3 bases at J, with 15 bases between the two ends. The CDR3 runs 14 residues. This CDR3 is CASRAGSSYYEQYF. In DNA, the CDR3 is TGTGCCAGCAGGGCCGGGTCCTCCTACTACGAGCAGTACTTC.

The chain is built from TRBV12-3 or TRBV12-4 and TRBJ1-6; perhaps TRBD1 as D (5 bases). The length of the CDR3 is 13 residues. Trimming stripped 5 bases from V and 8 bases from J, with 10 bases between. The CDR3 spells CASSTGTDSPLHF. The CDR3 DNA reads TGTGCCAGCAGTACAGGTACCGATTCACCCCTCCACTTT.

The rearrangement joins TRBV5-1 to TRBJ2-7; D unresolved. V gave up 3 bases and J gave up 2 bases, with 15 bases separating them. CDR1 is SGHRS, CDR2 YFSETQ, per germline. This CDR3 has 15 amino acids. The CDR3 loop is CASSSQGDGAYEQYF. The CDR3 DNA reads as TGCGCCAGCAGCTCCCAAGGAGACGGAGCCTACGAGCAGTACTTC. Full variable domain (remainder filled in from reference TRBV5-1 and TRBJ2-7): KAGVTQTPRYLIKTRGQQVTLSCSPISGHRSVSWYQQTPGQGLQFLFEYFSETQRNKGNFPGRFSGRQFSNSRSEMNVSTLELGDSALYLCASSSQGDGAYEQYFGPGTRLTVT.

V is TRBV2 and J is TRBJ2-7; 8 bases are a match to TRBD2. This CDR3 contains 16 residues. CDR1 is SNHLY and CDR2 is FYNNEI in the germline V gene. The V gene end was trimmed by 2 bases and the J gene end by 5 bases; junction bases not matched to a gene: 11. This CDR3 reads CASSESGGAGRNEQYF. The CDR3, as DNA: TGTGCCAGCAGTGAATCCGGGGGGGCTGGGAGGAACGAGCAGTACTTC.

This rearrangement joins TRBV27 to TRBJ1-6, with TRBD1 matching over 7 bases. V lost 6 bases, J lost 2 bases, and 4 bases stayed unmatched. This CDR3 comprises 15 residues. CDR1 and CDR2 (germline): MNHEY, SMNVEV (reference sequence). This CDR3 is CASSSGQTYNSPLHF. Written as DNA, the CDR3 is TGTGCCAGCAGCTCGGGACAGACCTATAATTCACCCCTCCACTTT.

The chain carries TRBV24-1 and TRBJ2-7, with D possibly TRBD1 on 5 matching bases. The CDR3 length is 16 residues. Germline V gene lookup returns CDR1 KGHDR and CDR2 SFDVKD. With 4 bases removed from V and 3 bases from J, the gap between germline ends came to 18 bases. This CDR3 is CATSEPTVDGDYEQYF. The CDR3 nucleotides are TGTGCCACCAGTGAGCCGACAGTGGATGGGGACTACGAGCAGTACTTC.

This chain joins TRBV7-9 and TRBJ2-7, with D possibly being TRBD1 or TRBD2 (5 bases each). Trimming left V 5 bases short and J 5 bases short, with 10 bases between. Germline loops: CDR1 SEHNR, CDR2 FQNEAQ (reference sequence). The CDR3 is 12 residues long. CDR3 amino acids: CASSTRGDEQYF. As DNA, the CDR3 is TGTGCCAGCAGCACGAGAGGGGACGAGCAGTACTTC.

The chain employs TRBV4-2 and TRBJ2-3; 7 positions agree with TRBD1. With 4 bases clipped from V and 4 bases from J, the junction kept 8 bases outside the gene matches. Germline values: CDR1 LGHNA, CDR2 YNFKEQ. CDR3 size: 15 residues. CDR3 region: CASSLDRVGADTQYF. CDR3 DNA sequence: TGTGCCAGCAGCCTCGACAGGGTAGGGGCAGATACGCAGTATTTT.

The chain carries TRBV19 and TRBJ1-1; no firm D call. This CDR3 region has 13 residues. V was pared by 5 bases and J by 10 bases, with 17 bases between. The germline gives CDR1 LNHDA, CDR2 SQIVND (reference sequence). The CDR3 here is CASSDRAVWVAFF. DNA for the CDR3: TGTGCCAGTAGTGACCGGGCCGTGTGGGTAGCTTTCTTT.

This clone was found once. The chain recombines TRBV19 with TRBJ1-4, with 7 bases that match TRBD1. J lost 4 bases, V lost 4 bases, and 9 bases had no gene match. The CDR3 spans 16 residues. Germline CDR1 LNHDA, CDR2 SQIVND (reference sequence). Here the CDR3 DNA reads TGTGCCAGTAGTAGAGGGCGACAGGGATATAATGAAAAACTGTTTTTT. Its protein is CASSRGRQGYNEKLFF.